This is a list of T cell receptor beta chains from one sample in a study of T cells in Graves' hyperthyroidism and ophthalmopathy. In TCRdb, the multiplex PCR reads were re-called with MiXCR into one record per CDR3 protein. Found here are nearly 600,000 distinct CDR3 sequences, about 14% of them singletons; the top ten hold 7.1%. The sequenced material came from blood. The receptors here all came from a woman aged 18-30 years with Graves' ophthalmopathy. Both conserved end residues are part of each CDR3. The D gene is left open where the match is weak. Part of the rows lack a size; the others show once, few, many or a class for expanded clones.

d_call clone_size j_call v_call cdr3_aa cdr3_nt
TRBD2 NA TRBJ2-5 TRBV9 CASSVDGGGARQETQYF TGTGCCAGCAGCGTAGACGGGGGGGGGGCGCGTCAAGAGACCCAGTACTTC
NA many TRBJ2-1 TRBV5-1 CASSSSDSGEQFF TGCGCCAGCAGCTCCTCAGACTCTGGCGAGCAGTTCTTC
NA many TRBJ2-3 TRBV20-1 CSATQHMPTRGMADTQYF TGCAGTGCTACACAACACATGCCGACACGGGGGATGGCAGATACGCAGTATTTT
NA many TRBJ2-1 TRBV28 CASRTEYGEQFF TGTGCCAGCAGGACCGAGTACGGTGAGCAGTTCTTC
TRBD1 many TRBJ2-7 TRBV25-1 CASSEQGAYEQYF TGTGCCAGCAGTGAACAGGGGGCCTACGAGCAGTACTTC
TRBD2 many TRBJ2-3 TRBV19 CASSMNGRAGGTDTQYF TGTGCCAGTAGTATGAACGGGAGGGCCGGGGGCACAGATACGCAGTATTTT
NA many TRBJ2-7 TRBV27 CASSRLGGAPYEQYF TGTGCCAGCAGTCGATTGGGCGGGGCCCCCTACGAGCAGTACTTC
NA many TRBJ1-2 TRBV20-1 CSARRSANYGYTF TGCAGTGCTAGAAGGTCGGCGAACTATGGCTACACCTTC
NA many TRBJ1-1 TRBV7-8 CASSLGGGDLAFF TGTGCCAGCAGCTTAGGAGGGGGTGATTTAGCTTTCTTT
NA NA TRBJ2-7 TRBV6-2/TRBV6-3 CASSGHYEQYF TGTGCCAGCAGTGGGCATTACGAGCAGTACTTC
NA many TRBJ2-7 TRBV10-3 CAISDQAYEQYF TGTGCCATCAGTGACCAGGCCTACGAGCAGTACTTC
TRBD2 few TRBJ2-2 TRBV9 CASSGLAGFVTGELFF TGTGCCAGCAGCGGACTAGCAGGGTTCGTCACCGGGGAGCTGTTTTTT
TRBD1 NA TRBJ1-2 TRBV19 CASSPPPGQGHYGYTF TGTGCCAGTAGTCCTCCCCCGGGACAGGGCCACTATGGCTACACCTTC
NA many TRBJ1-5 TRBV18 CASSRQVGAQHF TGTGCCAGCTCCCGACAGGTGGGGGCCCAGCATTTT
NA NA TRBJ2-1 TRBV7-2 CASSRQRDTPSNEQFF TGTGCCAGCAGCCGACAACGGGACACCCCCAGCAATGAGCAGTTCTTC
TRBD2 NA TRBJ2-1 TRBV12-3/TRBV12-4 CASSRLAGNEQFF TGTGCCAGCAGTCGACTAGCGGGAAATGAGCAGTTCTTC
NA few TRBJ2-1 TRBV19 CASSIPLGDEQFF TGTGCCAGTAGTATCCCGCTTGGGGATGAGCAGTTCTTC
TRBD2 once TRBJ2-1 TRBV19 CASSIDPGLAGEISSYNEQFF TGTGCCAGTAGTATAGACCCGGGACTAGCGGGAGAAATTAGCTCCTACAATGAGCAGTTCTTC
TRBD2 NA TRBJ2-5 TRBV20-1 CSAQGGGGYETQYF TGCAGTGCTCAGGGAGGCGGGGGGTATGAGACCCAGTACTTC
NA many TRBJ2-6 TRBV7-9 CASSRGGLSGANVLTF TGTGCCAGCAGCCGTGGTGGGCTCTCTGGGGCCAACGTCCTGACTTTC
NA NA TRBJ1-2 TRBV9 CASSVQGGEYGYIF TGTGCCAGCAGCGTACAGGGAGGTGAATATGGCTACATCTTC
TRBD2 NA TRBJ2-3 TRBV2 CASSESSGRDTQYF TGTGCCAGCAGTGAGTCTAGCGGGAGGGATACGCAGTATTTT
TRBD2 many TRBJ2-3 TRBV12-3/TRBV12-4 CASSSLAGGGTDTQYF TGTGCCAGCAGTTCCTTAGCGGGAGGGGGCACAGATACGCAGTATTTT
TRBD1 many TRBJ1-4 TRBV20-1 CSASGDRGNEKLFF TGCAGTGCTTCGGGGGACAGGGGAAATGAAAAACTGTTTTTT
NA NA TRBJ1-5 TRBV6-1 CASSYKYEGNQPQHF TGTGCCAGCAGTTATAAGTACGAGGGGAATCAGCCCCAGCATTTT
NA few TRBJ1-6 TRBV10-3 CAISESYFGQRGDNSPLHF TGTGCCATCAGTGAGTCTTATTTCGGCCAACGCGGCGATAATTCACCCCTCCACTTT
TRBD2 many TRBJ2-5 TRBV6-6 CASSYGLAGGTQYF TGTGCCAGCAGTTACGGACTAGCGGGGGGGACCCAGTACTTC
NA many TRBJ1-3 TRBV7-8 CASKRSGYSGNTIYF TGTGCCAGCAAGAGGTCGGGGTACTCTGGAAACACCATATATTTT
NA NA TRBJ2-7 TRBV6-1 CASSQQGKGMNYEQYF TGTGCCAGCAGCCAACAGGGAAAAGGGATGAACTACGAGCAGTACTTC
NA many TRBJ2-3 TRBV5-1 CASQGTLGTDTQYF TGCGCCAGCCAGGGGACCCTCGGCACAGATACGCAGTATTTT
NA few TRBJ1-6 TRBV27 CASPVEGALHF TGTGCCAGCCCTGTCGAGGGAGCCCTCCACTTT
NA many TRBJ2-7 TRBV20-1 CSAPTSGHNAYEQYF TGCAGTGCGCCAACATCGGGACATAATGCCTACGAGCAGTACTTC
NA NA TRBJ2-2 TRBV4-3 CASSQEVAEGLFF TGCGCCAGCAGCCAAGAAGTGGCGGAGGGGCTGTTTTTT
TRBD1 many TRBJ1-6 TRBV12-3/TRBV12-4 CASSFGQGFGSPLHF TGTGCCAGCAGTTTTGGACAGGGCTTCGGTTCACCCCTCCACTTT
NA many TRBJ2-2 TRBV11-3 CASSLWYSLNTGELFF TGTGCCAGCAGCTTATGGTACTCCCTCAACACCGGGGAGCTGTTTTTT
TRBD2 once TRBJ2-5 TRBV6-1 CASRASLAGGQETQYF TGTGCCAGCAGAGCCTCCCTAGCGGGAGGGCAAGAGACCCAGTACTTC
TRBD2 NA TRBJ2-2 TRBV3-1 CASTPGVAGIDSNTGELFF TGTGCCAGCACCCCAGGAGTAGCGGGAATAGATTCGAACACCGGGGAGCTGTTTTTT